Below, one TCR beta chain is given with its context. Its antigen is not known. The data were taken from a study of early T cells in non-severe SARS-CoV-2 infection. Across the whole study: Bulk RNA isolated from unsorted whole blood underwent sequencing; chains were not paired. Overall study results and limits: Missing private and CD4 specificities, VDJdb matching favored anti-spike CD8 responses.

Unique molecular identifiers were affixed to single, distinct cDNA molecules. TCRdb reprocessed the 5' RACE reads with MiXCR, giving one entry per CDR3 protein. The sample has more than 65,000 distinct CDR3 sequences, approximately 15% seen once. This clonotype originated in an adult who was a healthcare worker with PCR-confirmed SARS-CoV-2 infection or an uninfected control (not recorded which). Sequences were derived from whole blood, sampled at baseline.

The CDR3 sequence: CSARDMFGPSNQPQHF. For the CDR3, the DNA is TGCAGTGCTAGAGATATGTTTGGCCCTAGCAATCAGCCCCAGCATTTT. The chain links TRBV20-1 to TRBJ1-5; D is uncertain. Trimming took 0 bases from V and 0 from J, leaving 12 bases between them. This CDR3 is built from 16 residues. The V gene's germline CDR1 is DFQATT and CDR2 SNEGSKA (reference sequence).